This T cell receptor beta chain was obtained from a study of beta chain features in type 1 diabetes. In the study overall: The examined sorted cells totaled approximately 100 million across samples. Overall study findings and caveats: Patients' naive, central memory and Treg TCRB repertoires seemed closer to one another than those of healthy donors. Shortening that was moderate but significant affected the TCRB CDR3s of Type 1 diabetes patients in all four CD4+ subsets.

Sequenced material consisted of expressed TCRB transcripts (all of the isolated RNA was reverse transcribed). TCRdb's table, derived via immunoSEQ multiplex PCR, lists solely in-frame clones and lacks some. The repertoire includes over 200,000 clones, 11% of them detected once, and about 0.018% sits in the top ten. Regarding this clone: No antigen is known for it.

Germline V gene sequence: CDR1 SQVTM, CDR2 ANQGSEA. CDR3 length: 13 residues. The ends were cut back, 6 bases at V and 8 bases at J, with 19 bases in the middle. Input material: naive CD4+ T cells from blood. The chain links TRBV29-1 to TRBJ1-2; possible D gene TRBD1, 6 bases. This sequence originates from a man younger than 45 with type 1 diabetes. CDR3 protein: CSVTGRRVGGYTF. Here the CDR3 DNA reads TGCAGCGTGACAGGTCGCAGAGTGGGAGGCTACACCTTC.